These 3 T cell receptor beta chains came from one sample sequenced in a study of siplizumab effects on memory and regulatory T cells. Generated by immunoSEQ multiplex PCR, the TCRdb table keeps only in-frame clones and is missing some. The repertoire holds roughly 56,000 clones, with 90% to 95% as singletons. The sequenced sample was CD8+ T cells sorted from blood. These receptors originate from a human donor in good health.

V usage is TRBV19 and J usage is TRBJ1-1; no clear D. Trimming stripped 7 bases from V and 6 bases from J, with 12 bases between. CDR3 length: 12 residues. Germline CDR1 reads LNHDA; CDR2 reads SQIVND (reference sequence). The CDR3 coding sequence is TGTGCCAGTACCATAGGCGTGGCTGAAGCTTTCTTT. It yields the protein CASTIGVAEAFF.

The gene calls are TRBV15 and TRBJ2-7; 8 positions match TRBD2. From germline, CDR1 is LNHNV and CDR2 YYDKDF (reference sequence). The V gene end was trimmed by 0 bases and the J gene end by 3 bases; junction bases not matched to a gene: 4. The CDR3 consists of 15 residues. CDR3 loop: CATSRDGTSVYEQYF. The CDR3 region has the DNA TGTGCCACCAGCAGAGATGGGACTAGTGTCTACGAGCAGTACTTC.

The chain uses TRBV7-3 and TRBJ2-1; D assignment may be TRBD1 or TRBD2 (5 bases each). V lost 1 base and J 0 bases, leaving 16 bases between the germline ends. Germline V CDR1 and CDR2: SGHTA, FQGTGA. This CDR3 has 18 amino acids. In DNA form, the CDR3 reads TGTGCCAGCAGCTTAATTCCCAGGGACGGAAGCTCCTACAATGAGCAGTTCTTC. Its protein product is CASSLIPRDGSSYNEQFF.